Listed below are T cell receptor beta chains from one sample, sequenced in a study of post-analysis software for immune sequencing data. TCRdb analysed the PCR reads with MiXCR anew, one entry per CDR3 protein. This sample has around 700,000 distinct CDR3 sequences, with approximately 59% found just once. The sequencing input was blood. These receptors all stem from a girl aged 2 to 9 with multiple sclerosis. Both conserved end residues are part of each CDR3. A D gene is named only where the DNA matches it firmly. The size entry is marked missing in some rows and otherwise reads once, few, many or a size class.

d_call: -; j_call: TRBJ1-2; clone_size: -; v_call: TRBV5-8; cdr3_nt: TGTGCCAGCAGCTTGATTACCTACAGTGGCTACACCTTC; cdr3_aa: CASSLITYSGYTF
d_call: -; j_call: TRBJ1-2; clone_size: few; v_call: TRBV14; cdr3_nt: TGTGCCAGCAGCCAAGAACGGGGCAGGGGTTATGGCTACACCTTC; cdr3_aa: CASSQERGRGYGYTF
d_call: -; j_call: TRBJ1-2; clone_size: -; v_call: TRBV4-2; cdr3_nt: TGTGCCAGCAGCCACGCAGGACCTTCGGGCTATGGCTACACCTTC; cdr3_aa: CASSHAGPSGYGYTF
d_call: TRBD1; j_call: TRBJ1-2; clone_size: -; v_call: TRBV12-3/TRBV12-4; cdr3_nt: TGTGCCAGCACCCTCCTTGGACGACAGGGATACTATGGCTACACCTTC; cdr3_aa: CASTLLGRQGYYGYTF
d_call: -; j_call: TRBJ1-2; clone_size: -; v_call: TRBV6-5; cdr3_nt: TGTGCCAGCCCCTCGTGGCGAGCAGGGCCCACCTATGGCTACACCTTC; cdr3_aa: CASPSWRAGPTYGYTF
d_call: -; j_call: TRBJ2-5; clone_size: -; v_call: TRBV20-1; cdr3_nt: TGCAGTGCTCTTCCGCTGACGGCCTCTGGGACCCAGTACTTC; cdr3_aa: CSALPLTASGTQYF
d_call: -; j_call: TRBJ1-5; clone_size: -; v_call: TRBV20-1; cdr3_nt: TGCAGTGCTAGAGATAGTGACAATCAGCCCCAGCATTTT; cdr3_aa: CSARDSDNQPQHF
d_call: -; j_call: TRBJ2-1; clone_size: -; v_call: TRBV20-1; cdr3_nt: TGCAGTGCTAGAGCCTTCAGGGGCGTTAAGGAGCAGTTCTTC; cdr3_aa: CSARAFRGVKEQFF
d_call: -; j_call: TRBJ2-1; clone_size: -; v_call: TRBV7-9; cdr3_nt: TGTGCCAGCAGCCCGCAACAGGGACTGGCGAATGAGCAGTTCTTC; cdr3_aa: CASSPQQGLANEQFF
d_call: TRBD1; j_call: TRBJ2-5; clone_size: -; v_call: TRBV29-1; cdr3_nt: TGCAGCGCCTCACGGACAGGGGGCGAAGAGACCCAGTACTTC; cdr3_aa: CSASRTGGEETQYF
d_call: -; j_call: TRBJ2-5; clone_size: -; v_call: TRBV11-2; cdr3_nt: TGTGCCAGCAGCTTAGCGGTTGGTACAGCCCAGGAGACCCAGTACTTC; cdr3_aa: CASSLAVGTAQETQYF
d_call: -; j_call: TRBJ2-3; clone_size: -; v_call: TRBV15; cdr3_nt: TGTGCCACCAGCGGAGATGGTGAGCCCACAGATACGCAGTATTTT; cdr3_aa: CATSGDGEPTDTQYF
d_call: -; j_call: TRBJ2-3; clone_size: -; v_call: TRBV21-1; cdr3_nt: TGTGCCAGCAGCAAAGCAACAGGGGGTTTCTTGACAGATACGCAGTATTTT; cdr3_aa: CASSKATGGFLTDTQYF
d_call: -; j_call: TRBJ1-5; clone_size: -; v_call: TRBV5-1; cdr3_nt: TGTGCCAGCAGCTTAGTGGGAGGCCAGCCCCAGCATTTT; cdr3_aa: CASSLVGGQPQHF
d_call: TRBD1; j_call: TRBJ2-7; clone_size: -; v_call: TRBV27; cdr3_nt: TGTGCCAGCAGTTTAGTCCCCACCGGGACAGGGGAGGCCGAGCAGTACTTC; cdr3_aa: CASSLVPTGTGEAEQYF
d_call: -; j_call: TRBJ2-5; clone_size: -; v_call: TRBV30; cdr3_nt: TGTGCCTGGAGTACAGAGACCCAGTACTTC; cdr3_aa: CAWSTETQYF
d_call: -; j_call: TRBJ1-2; clone_size: -; v_call: TRBV6-5; cdr3_nt: TGTGCCAGCAGTCCGGAGGGGGGGGGCCGTGGCTACACCTTC; cdr3_aa: CASSPEGGGRGYTF
d_call: -; j_call: TRBJ2-7; clone_size: -; v_call: TRBV12-3/TRBV12-4; cdr3_nt: TGTGCCAGCAGCCCTCTTCCCAGAAGCTCCTACGAGCAGTACTTC; cdr3_aa: CASSPLPRSSYEQYF
d_call: -; j_call: TRBJ2-3; clone_size: -; v_call: TRBV5-1; cdr3_nt: TGCGCCAGCAGCTTCGATACCCCGCCCGGCACGCAGTATTTT; cdr3_aa: CASSFDTPPGTQYF
d_call: -; j_call: TRBJ2-5; clone_size: few; v_call: TRBV20-1; cdr3_nt: TGCAGTGCTTCATCCGGGACTCTCCAAGAGACCCAGTACTTC; cdr3_aa: CSASSGTLQETQYF
d_call: -; j_call: TRBJ2-6; clone_size: -; v_call: TRBV20-1; cdr3_nt: TGCAGTGCTAGACCGGACTGGCCCTCTGGGGCCAACGTCCTGACTTTC; cdr3_aa: CSARPDWPSGANVLTF
d_call: -; j_call: TRBJ2-1; clone_size: -; v_call: TRBV12-3/TRBV12-4; cdr3_nt: TGTGCCAGCAGGCAGGGGTACAATGAGCAGTTCTTC; cdr3_aa: CASRQGYNEQFF
d_call: TRBD1; j_call: TRBJ1-2; clone_size: few; v_call: TRBV7-9; cdr3_nt: TGTGCCAGCAGCTTTGAACAGGGGGATGGCTACACCTTC; cdr3_aa: CASSFEQGDGYTF
d_call: TRBD2; j_call: TRBJ2-5; clone_size: few; v_call: TRBV29-1; cdr3_nt: TGCAGCGCCGAAGGGCTAGCGGGAGTGGAAGAGCAGTACTTC; cdr3_aa: CSAEGLAGVEEQYF
d_call: -; j_call: TRBJ2-6; clone_size: -; v_call: TRBV7-8; cdr3_nt: TGTGCCAGCAGACAGTCTGGGGCCAACGTCCTGACTTTC; cdr3_aa: CASRQSGANVLTF